This passage covers 5 T cell receptor beta chains from one sample sequenced in a study of T cell repertoires in cytomegalovirus infection. TCRdb re-called the reads through MiXCR, storing one row per CDR3 protein. The sample lists roughly 720,000 distinct CDR3 sequences, roughly 35% occurring once. Sequencing was carried out using PBMCs. These receptors were collected from a human donor in good health (CMV status not recorded). Some clones in this sample may be carry-over from other donors' samples.

This sequence joins TRBV12-3 or TRBV12-4 and TRBJ1-2; D not resolved. CDR3 length: 11 residues. V gave up 7 bases and J gave up 5 bases, with 8 bases separating them. This CDR3 is CASTQGYGYTF. As DNA, the CDR3 is TGTGCCAGCACCCAAGGGTATGGCTACACCTTC.

This chain uses TRBV7-2 with TRBJ1-5; 7 bases are shared with TRBD1. V shed 7 bases, J shed 6 bases, and the junction held 6 bases outside the gene matches. CDR1 is SGHTA, CDR2 FQGNSA, per germline. The CDR3 contains 13 residues. The CDR3, as DNA: TGTGCCAGCACCGACAGGGCGGGTCAGCCCCAGCATTTT. This gives the protein CASTDRAGQPQHF. Looking up the rest from reference TRBV7-2 and TRBJ1-5 gives the full variable domain: GAGVSQSPSNKVTEKGKDVELRCDPISGHTALYWYRQSLGQGLEFLIYFQGNSAPDKSGLPSDRFSAERTGGSVSTLTIQRTQQEDSAVYLCASTDRAGQPQHFGDGTRLSIL.

The table lists this clonotype with a few counts. The genes are TRBV12-3 or TRBV12-4 and TRBJ1-1; no clear D gene. The CDR3 is 13 amino acids. Trimming shortened V by 10 bases and J by 1 base, and 13 bases separated the two germline ends. CDR3 sequence (DNA): TGTGCCACACCCGCAATGGGGAACACTGAAGCTTTCTTT. Its translation: CATPAMGNTEAFF.

This clonotype turned up a few times. The V gene is TRBV6-2 or TRBV6-3, the J gene TRBJ1-6, with D perhaps TRBD1 (6 bases). CDR1 and CDR2 (germline): MNHEY, SVGEGT. V lost 7 bases and J 7 bases, leaving 14 bases between the germline ends. The CDR3 contains 14 residues. CDR3 sequence reads: CASTGQPENSPLHF. The DNA for the CDR3 is TGTGCCAGCACCGGACAGCCTGAGAATTCACCCCTCCACTTT.

The chain links TRBV2 to TRBJ1-5; TRBD1 might be the D (5 bases). Germline loops: CDR1 SNHLY, CDR2 FYNNEI. V was trimmed by 8 bases and J by 7 bases, leaving 12 bases between them. The CDR3 covers 12 residues. CDR3 sequence (DNA): TGTGCCAGCCTCAGGGAAGGACAGCCCCAGCATTTT. Protein sequence: CASLREGQPQHF. The full variable domain, its missing parts supplied by reference TRBV2 and TRBJ1-5, is EPEVTQTPSHQVTQMGQEVILRCVPISNHLYFYWYRQILGQKVEFLVSFYNNEISEKSEIFDDQFSVERPDGSNFTLKIRSTKLEDSAMYFCASLREGQPQHFGDGTRLSIL.